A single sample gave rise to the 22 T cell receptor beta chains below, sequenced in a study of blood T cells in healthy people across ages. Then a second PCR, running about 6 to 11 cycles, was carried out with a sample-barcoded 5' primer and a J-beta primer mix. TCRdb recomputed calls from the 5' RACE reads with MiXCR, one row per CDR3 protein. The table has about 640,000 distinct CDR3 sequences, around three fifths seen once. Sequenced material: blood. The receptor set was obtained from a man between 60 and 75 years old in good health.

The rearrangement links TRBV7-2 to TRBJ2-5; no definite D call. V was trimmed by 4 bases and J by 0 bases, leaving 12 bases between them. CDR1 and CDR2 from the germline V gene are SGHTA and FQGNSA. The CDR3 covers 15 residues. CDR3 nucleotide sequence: TGTGCCAGCAGCTCAGTCGTGGGGTACCAAGAGACCCAGTACTTC. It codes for CASSSVVGYQETQYF. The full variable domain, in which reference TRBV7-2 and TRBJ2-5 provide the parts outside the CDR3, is GAGVSQSPSNKVTEKGKDVELRCDPISGHTALYWYRQSLGQGLEFLIYFQGNSAPDKSGLPSDRFSAERTGGSVSTLTIQRTQQEDSAVYLCASSSVVGYQETQYFGPGTRLLVL.

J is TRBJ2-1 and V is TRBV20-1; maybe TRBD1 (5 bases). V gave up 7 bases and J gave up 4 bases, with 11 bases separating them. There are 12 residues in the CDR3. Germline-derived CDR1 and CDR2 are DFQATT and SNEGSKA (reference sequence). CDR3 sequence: CSGGGPYNEQFF. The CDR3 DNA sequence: TGCAGTGGGGGCGGACCATACAATGAGCAGTTCTTC.

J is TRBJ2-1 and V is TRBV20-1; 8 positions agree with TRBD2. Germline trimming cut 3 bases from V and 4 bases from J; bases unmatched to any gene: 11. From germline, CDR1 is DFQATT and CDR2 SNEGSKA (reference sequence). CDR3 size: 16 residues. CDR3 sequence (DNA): TGCAGTGCTAGTGATCTTTCGGGGGGGCCTTACAATGAGCAGTTCTTC. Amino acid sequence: CSASDLSGGPYNEQFF.

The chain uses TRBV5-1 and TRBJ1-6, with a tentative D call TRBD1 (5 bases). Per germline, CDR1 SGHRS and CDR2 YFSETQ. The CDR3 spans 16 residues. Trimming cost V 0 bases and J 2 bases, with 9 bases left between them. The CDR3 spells CASSLEGRAYNSPLHF. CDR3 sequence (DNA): TGCGCCAGCAGCTTGGAGGGCAGGGCCTATAATTCACCCCTCCACTTT.

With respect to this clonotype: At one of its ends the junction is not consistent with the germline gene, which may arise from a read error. The DNA for the CDR3 is TGTGCCAGCAGTTTCGACGACAGGGGGCTGTCTGGGGCCGACGTCCTGACTTTC. Translated, it gives CASSFDDRGLSGADVLTF. V is TRBV27 and J is TRBJ2-6, with TRBD1 matching over 10 bases. The CDR3 is 18 amino acids. Germline CDR1 is MNHEY and CDR2 is SMNVEV (reference sequence).

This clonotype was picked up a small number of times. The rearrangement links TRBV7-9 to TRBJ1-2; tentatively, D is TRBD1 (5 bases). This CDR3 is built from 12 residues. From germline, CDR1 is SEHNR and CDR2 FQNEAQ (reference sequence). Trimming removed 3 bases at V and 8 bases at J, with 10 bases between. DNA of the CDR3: TGTGCCAGCAGCTTGGCAGGGAGAGGCTACACCTTC. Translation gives CASSLAGRGYTF.

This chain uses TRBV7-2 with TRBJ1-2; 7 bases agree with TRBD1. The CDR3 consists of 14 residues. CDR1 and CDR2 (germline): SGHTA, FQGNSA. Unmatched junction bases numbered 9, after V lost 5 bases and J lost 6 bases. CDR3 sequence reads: CASSTQTGIHGYTF. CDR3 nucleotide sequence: TGTGCCAGCAGCACACAGACAGGGATCCATGGCTACACCTTC.

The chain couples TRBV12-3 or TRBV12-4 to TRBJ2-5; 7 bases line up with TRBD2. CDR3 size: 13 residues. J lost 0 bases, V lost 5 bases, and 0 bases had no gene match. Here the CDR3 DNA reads TGTGCCAGCAGTGGGGGGGACCAAGAGACCCAGTACTTC. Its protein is CASSGGDQETQYF.

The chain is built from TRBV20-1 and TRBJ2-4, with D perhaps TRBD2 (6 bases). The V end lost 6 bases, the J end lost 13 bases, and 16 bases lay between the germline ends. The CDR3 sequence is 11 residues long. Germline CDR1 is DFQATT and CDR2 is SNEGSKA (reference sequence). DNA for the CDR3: TGCAGTGCCCGACTAGACAATGAGCAGTACTTC. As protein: CSARLDNEQYF.

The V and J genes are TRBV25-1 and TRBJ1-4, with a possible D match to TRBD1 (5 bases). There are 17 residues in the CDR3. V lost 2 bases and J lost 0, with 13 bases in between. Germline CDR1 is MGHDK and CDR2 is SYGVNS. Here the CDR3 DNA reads TGTGCCAGCAGTGAAGGGGGAGCGCCTGCAACTAATGAAAAACTGTTTTTT. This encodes CASSEGGAPATNEKLFF.

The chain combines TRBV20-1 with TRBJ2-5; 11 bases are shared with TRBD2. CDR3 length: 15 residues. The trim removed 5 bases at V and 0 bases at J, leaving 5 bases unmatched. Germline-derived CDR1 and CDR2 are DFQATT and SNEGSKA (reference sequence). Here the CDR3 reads CSAPTTSGDQETQYF. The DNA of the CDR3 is TGCAGTGCTCCAACGACTAGCGGGGACCAAGAGACCCAGTACTTC.

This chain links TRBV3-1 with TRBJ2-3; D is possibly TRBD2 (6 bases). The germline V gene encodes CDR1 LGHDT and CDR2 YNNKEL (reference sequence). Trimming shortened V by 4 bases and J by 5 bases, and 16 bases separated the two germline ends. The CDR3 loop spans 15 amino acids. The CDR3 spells CASSLGTAVVDTQYF. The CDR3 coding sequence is TGTGCCAGCAGCCTCGGGACTGCCGTGGTAGATACGCAGTATTTT.

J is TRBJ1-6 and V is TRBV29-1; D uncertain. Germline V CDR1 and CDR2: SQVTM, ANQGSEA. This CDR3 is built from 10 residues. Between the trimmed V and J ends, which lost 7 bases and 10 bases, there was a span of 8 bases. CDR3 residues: CSAPGSPLHF. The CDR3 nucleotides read TGCAGCGCCCCGGGGTCACCCCTCCACTTT.

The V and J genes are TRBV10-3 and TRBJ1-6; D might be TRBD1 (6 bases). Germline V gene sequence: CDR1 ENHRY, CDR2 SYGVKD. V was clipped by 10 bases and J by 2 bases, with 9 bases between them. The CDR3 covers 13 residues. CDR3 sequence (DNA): TGTGCCACATACAGGGCCTATAATTCACCCCTCCACTTT. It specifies CATYRAYNSPLHF.

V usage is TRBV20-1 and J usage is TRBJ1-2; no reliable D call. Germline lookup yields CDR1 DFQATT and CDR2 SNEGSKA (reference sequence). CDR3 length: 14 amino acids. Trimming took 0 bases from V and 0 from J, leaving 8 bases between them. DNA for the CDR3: TGCAGTGCTAGAGAGGACGGAGCTAACTATGGCTACACCTTC. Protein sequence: CSAREDGANYGYTF.

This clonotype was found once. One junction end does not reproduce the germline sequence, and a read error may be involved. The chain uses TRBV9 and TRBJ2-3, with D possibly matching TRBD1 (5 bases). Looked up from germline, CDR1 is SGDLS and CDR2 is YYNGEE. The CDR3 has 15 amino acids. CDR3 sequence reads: CASGVGAQSTDTQYF. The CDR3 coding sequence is TGTGCCAGCGGCGTTGGGGCGCAAAGCACAGATACGCAGTATTTT.

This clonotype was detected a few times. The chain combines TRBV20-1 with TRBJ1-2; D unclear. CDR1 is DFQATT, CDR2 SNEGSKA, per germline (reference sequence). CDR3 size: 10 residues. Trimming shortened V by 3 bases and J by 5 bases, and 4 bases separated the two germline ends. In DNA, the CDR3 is TGCAGTGCTAGTGATTATGGCTACACCTTC. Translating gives CSASDYGYTF.

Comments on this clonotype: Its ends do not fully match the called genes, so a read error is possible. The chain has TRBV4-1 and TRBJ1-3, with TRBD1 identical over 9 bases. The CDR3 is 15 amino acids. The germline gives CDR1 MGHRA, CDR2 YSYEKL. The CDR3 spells CASSHGQGSGNTIYF. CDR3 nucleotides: TGCGCTAGCAGCCACGGACAGGGGTCTGGAAACACCATATATTTT.

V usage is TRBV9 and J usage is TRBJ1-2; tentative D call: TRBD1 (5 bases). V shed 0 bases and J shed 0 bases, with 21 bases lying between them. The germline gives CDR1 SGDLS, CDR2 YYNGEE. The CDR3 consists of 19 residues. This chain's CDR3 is CASSVVVPRRDDPNYGYTF. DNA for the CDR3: TGTGCCAGCAGCGTAGTTGTCCCGCGACGGGACGACCCTAACTATGGCTACACCTTC.

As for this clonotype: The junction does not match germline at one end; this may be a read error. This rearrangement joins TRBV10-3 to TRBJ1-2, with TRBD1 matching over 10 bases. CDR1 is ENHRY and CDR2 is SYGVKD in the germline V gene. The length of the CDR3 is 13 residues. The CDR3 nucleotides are TGTGCCGTCAGGCGGACAGGGGGGGATGGCTACACCTTC. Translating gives CAVRRTGGDGYTF.

This chain's CDR3 is CASSSLGLAGVTDTQYF. The DNA of the CDR3 is TGTGCCAGCAGCTCTTTGGGACTAGCGGGGGTAACAGATACGCAGTATTTT. This chain uses TRBV7-6 with TRBJ2-3, with TRBD2 matching 14 bases. Germline V gives CDR1 SGHVS, CDR2 FNYEAQ. The CDR3 is made up of 17 amino acids. The junction had 6 bases not matched to a gene; V was cut back by 4 bases and J by 3 bases.

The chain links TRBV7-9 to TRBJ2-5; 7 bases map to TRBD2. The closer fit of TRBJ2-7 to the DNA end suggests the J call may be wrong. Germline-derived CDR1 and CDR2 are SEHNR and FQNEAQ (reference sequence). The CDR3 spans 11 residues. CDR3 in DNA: TGTGCCAGCAGCTGGGAGGGCGAGCAGTACTTC. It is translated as CASSWEGEQYF.